This TCR delta chain was recorded in a study of γδ T cells in repeated Plasmodium falciparum infection. There are many counts of this clone. Its antigen is undetermined. Flow sorting of PBMC yielded separate Vgamma9/Vdelta2+ and Vdelta2-negative gammadelta T cell populations for bulk repertoire analysis. Each sorted gammadelta sample had TRG and TRD chains sequenced. TCRdb ran CATT on the multiplex PCR reads. The data hold over 45,000 delta-chain clones, with about 1.6% observed a single time. The V and J ends lost 1 base and 3 bases, in that order; junction bases with no gene match: 37. Per the germline V gene, CDR1 is GEAIGNYY and CDR2 is EKD. The CDR3 contains 27 residues. General study results and limits: Vdelta2-negative gammadelta repertoires, largely Vdelta1+, seemingly showed infection-driven waves of new clonal selection.

This receptor was identified in a pool of human donors (malaria-infected and uninfected, not separated). The V call is TRDV2, the J call TRDJ1, with TRDD3 matching over 13 bases. The J gene, not given by TCRdb, was assigned here from a germline match of the nucleotide sequence. Sequenced material: gamma-delta T cells from blood. The DNA for the CDR3 is TGTGCCTGTGACACTCTCAATCTTCCTTCCCGAAACCCAGCATGGACTGGGGGATACGGGGCGGCCGATAAACTCATCTTT. Translated, it gives CACDTLNLPSRNPAWTGGYGAADKLIF.